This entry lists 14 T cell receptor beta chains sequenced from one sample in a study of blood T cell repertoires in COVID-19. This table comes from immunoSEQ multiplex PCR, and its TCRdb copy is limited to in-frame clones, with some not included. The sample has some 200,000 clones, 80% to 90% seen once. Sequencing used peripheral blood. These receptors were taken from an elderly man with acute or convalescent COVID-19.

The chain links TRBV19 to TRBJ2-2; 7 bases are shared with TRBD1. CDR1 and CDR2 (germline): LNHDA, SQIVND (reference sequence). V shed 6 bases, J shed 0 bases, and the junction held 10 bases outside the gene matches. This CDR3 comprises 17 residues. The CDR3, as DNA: TGTGCCAGTAGCATCGAAACCGGGACAGCGAACACCGGGGAGCTGTTTTTT. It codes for CASSIETGTANTGELFF.

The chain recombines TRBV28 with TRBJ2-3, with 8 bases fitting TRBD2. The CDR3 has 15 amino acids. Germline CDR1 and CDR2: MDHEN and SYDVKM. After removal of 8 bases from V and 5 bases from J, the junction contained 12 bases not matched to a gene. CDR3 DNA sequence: TGTGCCAGCCCCCCAGGGACTAGGTTCTTAGATACGCAGTATTTT. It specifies CASPPGTRFLDTQYF. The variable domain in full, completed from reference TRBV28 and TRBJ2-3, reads DVKVTQSSRYLVKRTGEKVFLECVQDMDHENMFWYRQDPGLGLRLIYFSYDVKMKEKGDIPEGYSVSREKKERFSLILESASTNQTSMYLCASPPGTRFLDTQYFGPGTRLTVL.

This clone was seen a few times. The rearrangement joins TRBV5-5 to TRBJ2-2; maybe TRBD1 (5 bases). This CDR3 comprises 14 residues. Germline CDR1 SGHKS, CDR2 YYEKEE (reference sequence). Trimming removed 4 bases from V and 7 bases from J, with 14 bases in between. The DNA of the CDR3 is TGTGCCAGCAGCCCTTTAGTTAGGGGCGGGGAGCTGTTTTTT. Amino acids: CASSPLVRGGELFF.

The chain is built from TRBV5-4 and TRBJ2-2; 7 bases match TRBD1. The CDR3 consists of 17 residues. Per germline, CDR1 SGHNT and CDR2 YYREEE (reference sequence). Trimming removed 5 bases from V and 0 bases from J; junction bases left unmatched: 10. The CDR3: CASSRPGQTANTGELFF. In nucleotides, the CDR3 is TGTGCCAGCAGTCGACCGGGACAGACCGCGAACACCGGGGAGCTGTTTTTT.

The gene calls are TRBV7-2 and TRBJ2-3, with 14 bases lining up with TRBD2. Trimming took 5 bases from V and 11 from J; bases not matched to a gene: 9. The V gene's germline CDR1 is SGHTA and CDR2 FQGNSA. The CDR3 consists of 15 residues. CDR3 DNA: TGTGCCAGCAGCGCTACCGGGACTAGCGGGAGTGGGCAGTATTTT. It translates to CASSATGTSGSGQYF.

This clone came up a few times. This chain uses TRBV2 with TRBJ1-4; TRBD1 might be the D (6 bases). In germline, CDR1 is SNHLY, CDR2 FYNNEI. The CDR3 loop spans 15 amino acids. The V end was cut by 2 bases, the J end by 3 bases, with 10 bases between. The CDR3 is CASSEWGPPNEKLFF. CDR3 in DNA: TGTGCCAGCAGTGAATGGGGGCCCCCTAATGAAAAACTGTTTTTT.

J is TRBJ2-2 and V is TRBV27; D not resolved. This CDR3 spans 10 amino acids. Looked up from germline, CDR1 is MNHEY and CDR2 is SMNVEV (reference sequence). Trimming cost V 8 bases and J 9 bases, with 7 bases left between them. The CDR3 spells CASFIRELFF. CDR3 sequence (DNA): TGTGCCAGCTTCATCCGGGAGCTGTTTTTT.

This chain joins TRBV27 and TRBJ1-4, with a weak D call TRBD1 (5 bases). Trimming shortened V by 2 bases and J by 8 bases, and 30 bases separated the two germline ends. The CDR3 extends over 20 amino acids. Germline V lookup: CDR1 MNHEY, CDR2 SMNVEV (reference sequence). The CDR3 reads CASSLRSGEPSSPGLEKLFF. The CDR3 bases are TGTGCCAGCAGTTTACGGTCGGGGGAGCCCTCAAGTCCGGGCTTAGAAAAACTGTTTTTT.

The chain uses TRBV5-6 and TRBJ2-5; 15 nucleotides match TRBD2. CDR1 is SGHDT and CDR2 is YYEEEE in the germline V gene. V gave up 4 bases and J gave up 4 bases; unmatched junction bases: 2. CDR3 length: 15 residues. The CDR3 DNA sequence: TGTGCCAGCAGCGGACTAGCGGGAGGGGGAGAGACCCAGTACTTC. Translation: CASSGLAGGGETQYF.

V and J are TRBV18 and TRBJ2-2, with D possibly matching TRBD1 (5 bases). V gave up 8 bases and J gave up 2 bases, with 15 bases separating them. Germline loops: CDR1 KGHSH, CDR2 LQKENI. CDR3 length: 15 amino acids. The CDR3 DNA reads TGTGCCAGCACAGACGCCACAGGAAACACCGGGGAGCTGTTTTTT. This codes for CASTDATGNTGELFF. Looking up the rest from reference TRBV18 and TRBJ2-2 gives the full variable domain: NAGVMQNPRHLVRRRGQEARLRCSPMKGHSHVYWYRQLPEEGLKFMVYLQKENIIDESGMPKERFSAEFPKEGPSILRIQQVVRGDSAAYFCASTDATGNTGELFFGEGSRLTVL.

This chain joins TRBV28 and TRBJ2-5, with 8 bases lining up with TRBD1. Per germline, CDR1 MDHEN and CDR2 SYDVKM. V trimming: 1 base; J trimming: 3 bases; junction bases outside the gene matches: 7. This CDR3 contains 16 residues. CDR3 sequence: CASSLSDSTGEETQYF. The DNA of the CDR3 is TGTGCCAGCAGTTTATCGGACTCGACAGGGGAAGAGACCCAGTACTTC.

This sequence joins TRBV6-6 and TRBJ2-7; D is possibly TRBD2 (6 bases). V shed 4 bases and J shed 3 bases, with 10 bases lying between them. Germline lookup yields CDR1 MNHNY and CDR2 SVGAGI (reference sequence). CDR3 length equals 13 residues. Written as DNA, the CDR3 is TGTGCCAGCAGTTTGGGCGGGGTCTACGAGCAGTACGTC. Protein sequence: CASSLGGVYEQYV.

The CDR3 here is CAWSVPGLASGETQYF. The CDR3 DNA reads TGTGCCTGGAGTGTACCGGGACTAGCCTCAGGAGAGACCCAGTACTTC. The rearrangement joins TRBV30 to TRBJ2-5, with 9 bases matching TRBD2. Trimming took 0 bases from V and 4 from J; bases not matched to a gene: 9. The CDR3 contains 16 residues. The V gene's germline CDR1 is GTSNPN and CDR2 SVGIG (reference sequence). Full variable domain (rest looked up from reference TRBV30 and TRBJ2-5): SQTIHQWPATLVQPVGSPLSLECTVEGTSNPNLYWYRQAAGRGLQLLFYSVGIGQISSEVPQNLSASRPQDRQFILSSKKLLLSDSGFYLCAWSVPGLASGETQYFGPGTRLLVL.

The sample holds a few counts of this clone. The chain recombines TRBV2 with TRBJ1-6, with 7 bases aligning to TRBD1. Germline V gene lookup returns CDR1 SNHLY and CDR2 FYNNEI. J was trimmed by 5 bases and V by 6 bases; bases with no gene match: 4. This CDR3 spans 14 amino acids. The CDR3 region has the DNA TGTGCCAGCAGCCAACAGGGGAATAATTCACCCCTCCACTTT. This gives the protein CASSQQGNNSPLHF.